A single sample is the source of the 13 T cell receptor beta chains below, sequenced in a study of Ad26.COV2.S vaccination and SARS-CoV-2 variants. Repertoires were generated with immunoSEQ multiplex PCR, while TCRdb's copy carries only in-frame clones and drops some. The data contain hundreds of thousands of clones, around 90% of them singletons. Treatment indicated: approximately 18 received Ad26.COV2.S at low or high dose, single or two shots; roughly five received placebo; per-sample allocation not given. Specimens were obtained on day 63 following the first vaccine or placebo injection. Sequences were derived from peripheral blood, sampled in a trial of Ad26.COV2.S vaccine versus placebo. These receptors were collected from a person between 18 and 60 years old who received the Ad26.COV2.S COVID-19 vaccine or a placebo.

The chain couples TRBV7-9 to TRBJ1-1; D uncertain. Between the trimmed V and J ends, which lost 1 base and 3 bases, there was a span of 9 bases. CDR3 length equals 14 residues. CDR1 and CDR2 (germline): SEHNR, FQNEAQ (reference sequence). The CDR3 sequence is CASSLEGGDTEAFF. As DNA, the CDR3 is TGTGCCAGCAGCTTAGAAGGCGGGGACACTGAAGCTTTCTTT.

The rearrangement joins TRBV6-6 to TRBJ2-7; D perhaps matches TRBD1 (6 bases). This CDR3 has 14 residues. CDR1 and CDR2 from the germline V gene are MNHNY and SVGAGI (reference sequence). V was trimmed by 6 bases and J by 6 bases, leaving 18 bases between them. The CDR3 nucleotides read TGTGCCAGCAGGAAACCTCCAACAGGGAGCGAGCAGTACTTC. It encodes CASRKPPTGSEQYF.

V usage is TRBV6-1 and J usage is TRBJ2-3, with 14 nucleotides matching TRBD2. J gave up 5 bases and V 1 base, and 14 bases lay outside the gene matches. Germline values: CDR1 MNHNS, CDR2 SASEGT. CDR3 length: 20 residues. The CDR3 is CASSEVPLGLAGGRGDTQYF. The CDR3 DNA is TGTGCCAGCAGTGAAGTCCCCCTCGGACTAGCGGGGGGCCGAGGAGATACGCAGTATTTT.

The CDR3 spells CASSQGQTNEKLFF. CDR3 bases: TGTGCCAGCAGCCAGGGACAGACGAATGAAAAACTGTTTTTT. The chain links TRBV5-4 to TRBJ1-4; 7 bases map to TRBD1. Losses at the gene ends were 4 bases for V and 5 bases for J; bases not matched to a gene: 5. The CDR3 totals 14 residues. The germline V gene has CDR1 SGHNT and CDR2 YYREEE (reference sequence).

The chain recombines TRBV6-5 with TRBJ1-5; TRBD1 might be the D (5 bases). The CDR3 loop spans 15 amino acids. Trimming took off 6 bases at V and 2 bases at J, with 14 bases between the two ends. Germline CDR1 reads MNHEY; CDR2 reads SVGAGI. The chain's CDR3 is CASRKSGGGNQPQHF. The CDR3 DNA reads as TGTGCCAGCAGGAAATCGGGGGGTGGCAATCAGCCCCAGCATTTT.

J is TRBJ1-1 and V is TRBV5-1; D perhaps matches TRBD1 (5 bases). Germline V CDR1 and CDR2: SGHRS, YFSETQ. Trimming removed 4 bases at V and 5 bases at J, with 15 bases between. This CDR3 is 14 amino acids long. The CDR3 sequence: CASSTNPDSTEAFF. DNA for the CDR3: TGCGCCAGCAGCACCAATCCCGACAGTACTGAAGCTTTCTTT.

In DNA, the CDR3 is TGTGCCAGCAGTTACTCCAGGGACATGGAACAGCATTTT. Protein sequence: CASSYSRDMEQHF. This rearrangement joins TRBV6-2 or TRBV6-3 to TRBJ1-5; D possibly corresponds to TRBD1 (6 bases). The V gene's germline CDR1 is MNHEY and CDR2 SVGEGT. Trimming cost V 0 bases and J 13 bases, with 13 bases left between them. CDR3 length: 13 residues.

About this clone: Its ends do not fully match the called genes, so a read error is possible. The rearrangement joins TRBV7-2 to TRBJ1-1; D gene unclear. The V gene's germline CDR1 is SGHTA and CDR2 FQGNSA. This CDR3 comprises 16 residues. The CDR3: CASSLDRLQLNAEAFF. The CDR3 DNA sequence: TGTGCCAGCAGCTTAGATAGGTTACAGCTGAACGCTGAAGCTTTCTTT.

The gene calls are TRBV19 and TRBJ1-5, with TRBD1 matching 8 bases. V shed 8 bases and J 0 bases; nucleotides not matched to a gene: 9. The length of the CDR3 is 16 residues. Germline V CDR1 and CDR2: LNHDA, SQIVND (reference sequence). The DNA of the CDR3 is TGTGCCAGTTCCGACGACAGGGGACTTAGCAATCAGCCCCAGCATTTT. Its translation: CASSDDRGLSNQPQHF.

The V and J genes are TRBV7-6 and TRBJ2-7, with a weak D call TRBD1 (5 bases). Germline-derived CDR1 and CDR2 are SGHVS and FNYEAQ. The length of the CDR3 is 15 residues. With 6 bases removed from V and 0 bases from J, the gap between germline ends came to 15 bases. The chain's CDR3 is CASRYRQWGSYEQYF. For the CDR3, the DNA is TGTGCCAGCAGATACCGACAGTGGGGCTCCTACGAGCAGTACTTC.

The V and J genes are TRBV2 and TRBJ2-1, with D maybe TRBD2 (5 bases). Germline V gene lookup returns CDR1 SNHLY and CDR2 FYNNEI. The CDR3 runs 15 residues. Trimming removed 5 bases from V and 6 bases from J, with 17 bases in between. CDR3 region: CASSPTRGWGNEQFF. The CDR3 bases are TGTGCCAGCAGTCCAACCCGGGGATGGGGCAATGAGCAGTTCTTC.

Written as DNA, the CDR3 is TGTGCCAGCAGCTTCCCGGGACCCCCCCGGGGTGAGCAGTTCTTC. Its protein product is CASSFPGPPRGEQFF. This rearrangement joins TRBV7-2 to TRBJ2-1; tentatively, D is TRBD1 or TRBD2 (5 bases each). The CDR3 has 15 residues. Germline CDR1 SGHTA, CDR2 FQGNSA. V was trimmed by 3 bases and J by 9 bases, leaving 18 bases between them.

V usage is TRBV19 and J usage is TRBJ2-3, with D possibly matching TRBD1 (6 bases). Germline assignment: CDR1 LNHDA and CDR2 SQIVND (reference sequence). V was shortened by 1 base and J by 2 bases, with 10 bases between the two germline ends. The CDR3 has 15 residues. The CDR3 region has the DNA TGTGCCAGTAGTATAGGGGGGCCCTCCACAGATACGCAGTATTTT. Protein sequence: CASSIGGPSTDTQYF.